The clone carrying this TCR beta chain has only one observation. Its specificity is unknown. Assay: immunoSEQ multiplex PCR; the TCRdb copy retains only in-frame clones and omits some. Among 100,000 to 150,000 clones listed, roughly 92% were seen once. Unstimulated Tregs (CD4+CD25+CD127-) and CD4+CD25- non-Tregs were sorted from PBMCs. These data originate in a study of Tregs in tolerant kidney transplant recipients. Whole-study findings and limits: Biological reproducibility was not directly addressed, but technical replication error appeared minimal.

Sequenced: CD4+ T cells from blood. This receptor was identified in a human donor in good health.

In nucleotides, the CDR3 is TGTGCCTGGGTACCCCCGGGGAGAGGTGGCTACACCTTC. Encoded protein: CAWVPPGRGGYTF. The chain recombines TRBV30 with TRBJ1-2, with no clear D. The V and J ends lost 5 bases and 7 bases respectively, with 17 bases between them. Per germline, CDR1 GTSNPN and CDR2 SVGIG (reference sequence). The CDR3 has 13 amino acids.